Below are 4 T cell receptor beta chains sequenced from a single sample in a study of blood T cell repertoires in COVID-19. Profiled with immunoSEQ multiplex PCR; TCRdb holds only in-frame clones, not every one. This table holds under 300,000 clones, about 85% found once. Sequencing was done on a sample of PBMCs or T cells enriched from blood (not recorded which). The source of these receptors is a woman aged 25 to 39 with acute COVID-19.

The genes are TRBV4-2 and TRBJ2-5; tentatively, D is TRBD1 (5 bases). Germline-derived CDR1 and CDR2 are LGHNA and YNFKEQ. The V end lost 0 bases, the J end lost 2 bases, and 10 bases lay between the germline ends. The CDR3 runs 15 residues. The CDR3 sequence: CASSQDHDSQETQYF. CDR3 sequence (DNA): TGTGCCAGCAGCCAAGATCATGACAGTCAAGAGACCCAGTACTTC.

The CDR3: CASRENRVGYTF. The CDR3 DNA follows: TGTGCCAGCAGGGAGAACAGGGTGGGCTACACCTTC. V gene TRBV6-5 combines with J gene TRBJ1-2; a possible D gene is TRBD1 (6 bases). This CDR3 is 12 amino acids long. V lost 6 bases and J 8 bases, leaving 13 bases between the germline ends. From germline, CDR1 is MNHEY and CDR2 SVGAGI.

The chain links TRBV3-1 (or the pseudogene TRBV3-2) to TRBJ2-4; 7 positions match TRBD1. The ends lost 4 bases at V and 3 bases at J; junction bases unmatched: 6. The CDR3 consists of 15 residues. Germline V gene data show CDR1 as LGHDT and CDR2 as YNNKEL (reference sequence). The CDR3 reads CASSLRGGGKNIQYF. Here the CDR3 DNA reads TGTGCCAGCAGCCTCAGAGGGGGCGGCAAAAACATTCAGTACTTC.

The V and J genes are TRBV21-1 and TRBJ1-2; the table's TRBD1 call for D was not verified on the DNA. TRBV21-1 is labeled a pseudogene. The CDR3 runs 15 residues. The CDR3 loop is CASSRYRGLVYGYTF. DNA of the CDR3: TGTGCCAGCAGCAGATACAGGGGGCTGGTCTATGGCTACACCTTC.